What follows are 10 T cell receptor beta chains derived from one specimen sequenced in a study of memory CD4+ T cells and cytomegalovirus serostatus. Profiling relied on immunoSEQ multiplex PCR, and the TCRdb table lists in-frame clones only, not all of them. The table records 50,000 to 60,000 clones, 82% of them present only once. The sort gate was single viable CD3+CD4+CD8-CD45RO+ cells for memory CD4+ T cells. The material sequenced was memory CD4+ T cells from blood. Every receptor here comes from an adult in good health and CMV-seronegative.

A remark on this clone: One base away lies a much larger clone, so this may be a sequencing read error. CDR3 nucleotide sequence: TGTGCCAGCAGTGAAGCCTACGAGCAGTACTTC. Its protein is CASSEAYEQYF. This sequence joins TRBV6-1 and TRBJ2-7; D unclear. V lost 0 bases and J lost 3, with 0 bases in between. Germline V gene data show CDR1 as MNHNS and CDR2 as SASEGT. This CDR3 has 11 residues.

The chain carries TRBV19 and TRBJ1-5, with a weak D call TRBD1 (5 bases). This CDR3 has 16 residues. V was clipped by 5 bases and J by 0 bases, with 14 bases between them. Germline V gives CDR1 LNHDA, CDR2 SQIVND (reference sequence). CDR3 nucleotides: TGTGCCAGTAGTCGGGCAGGGAGGGTTAGCAATCAGCCCCAGCATTTT. It translates to CASSRAGRVSNQPQHF.

This chain uses TRBV5-4 with TRBJ2-3, with TRBD2 matching over 11 bases. This CDR3 has 17 amino acids. CDR1 SGHNT and CDR2 YYREEE come from the germline V gene (reference sequence). Losses at the gene ends were 4 bases for V and 0 bases for J; bases not matched to a gene: 7. CDR3 bases: TGTGCCAGCAGCATACGACTAGCGGGGACTAGCACAGATACGCAGTATTTT. Protein product: CASSIRLAGTSTDTQYF.

The V and J genes are TRBV4-1 and TRBJ2-3, with 8 bases that match TRBD1. CDR1 and CDR2 from the germline V gene are MGHRA and YSYEKL. V dropped 0 bases and J dropped 10; count of bases not matched to a gene: 3. This CDR3 contains 13 residues. The CDR3 DNA follows: TGCGCCAGCAGCCAAGAAGGACAGGGTGCGCAGTATTTT. It is translated as CASSQEGQGAQYF.

V is TRBV5-4 and J is TRBJ2-3; TRBD2 agrees at 8 bases. The CDR3 length is 15 residues. The trim removed 0 bases at V and 2 bases at J, leaving 2 bases unmatched. Looked up from germline, CDR1 is SGHNT and CDR2 is YYREEE (reference sequence). CDR3 sequence (DNA): TGTGCCAGCAGCTTGGGCGGGGGGAACACAGATACGCAGTATTTT. Amino acid sequence: CASSLGGGNTDTQYF.

V usage is TRBV9 and J usage is TRBJ1-2; 10 bases agree with TRBD1. CDR1 SGDLS and CDR2 YYNGEE come from the germline V gene. This CDR3 has 15 residues. Unmatched junction bases numbered 8, after V lost 4 bases and J lost 5 bases. The CDR3 region has the DNA TGTGCCAGCAGCCTCCAGACAGGGGGCGCGTATGGCTACACCTTC. Its translation: CASSLQTGGAYGYTF.

This clone was counted only a few times. V is TRBV7-6 and J is TRBJ2-3; D is uncertain. This CDR3 has 17 amino acids. Trimming left V 2 bases short and J 3 bases short, with 18 bases between. Germline CDR1 is SGHVS and CDR2 is FNYEAQ. The CDR3 sequence is CASSLCGKVVETDTQYF. CDR3 nucleotides: TGTGCCAGCAGCTTATGTGGGAAGGTGGTAGAAACAGATACGCAGTATTTT.

Here the CDR3 DNA reads TGTGCCAGCAGCCCCCGGGGGGGGAGTTCACCCCTCCACTTT. It encodes CASSPRGGSSPLHF. This chain joins TRBV5-4 and TRBJ1-6, with D perhaps matching TRBD1 (5 bases). Germline V gene lookup returns CDR1 SGHNT and CDR2 YYREEE (reference sequence). The CDR3 consists of 14 residues. With 4 bases removed from V and 9 bases from J, the gap between germline ends came to 14 bases.

V gene TRBV7-9 combines with J gene TRBJ2-5, with 8 bases lining up with TRBD2. This CDR3 has 15 residues. With V trimmed by 4 bases and J by 4 bases, 8 bases remained unmatched. From germline, CDR1 is SEHNR and CDR2 FQNEAQ (reference sequence). The CDR3 spells CASSSSTGGAETQYF. DNA of the CDR3: TGTGCCAGCAGCTCCTCCACGGGGGGGGCAGAGACCCAGTACTTC.

The chain is built from TRBV6-1 and TRBJ1-1; D not resolved. The CDR3 runs to 13 residues. Germline loops: CDR1 MNHNS, CDR2 SASEGT. The germline V and J ends were trimmed by 4 bases and 2 bases, with 8 bases remaining between them. CDR3 sequence: CASSAILNTEAFF. In DNA, the CDR3 is TGTGCCAGCAGTGCAATATTAAACACTGAAGCTTTCTTT.